This TCR beta chain was obtained from a study of blood T cell repertoires in COVID-19 (dated by TCRdb to 2019 to 2021). About the study as a whole: Collaborator samples came from the United States, Italy and Spain and covered acute and convalescent phases of COVID-19. The material from the prospective study consisted of cDNA or gDNA derived from T cells, B-cell-depleted T cells, or PBMCs. The dataset comprised deeply sampled blood TCRbeta repertoires from subjects exposed to, actively infected with, or recovered from COVID-19. A freely available public database, intended as a resource for researchers studying the immune response to SARS-CoV-2, is where the repertoires were released. The samples were drawn from the first 160 participants of the ongoing ImmuneRACE study and from under 1,500 subjects provided by 6 global collaborators. A de-identified subject ID, COVID-19 status, age in years and sex were almost always included in the sample metadata. Where available, HLA class I and class II types were obtained from metadata supplied by the sample provider rather than from assay-based typing.

Study-wide findings and limitations: The amount of clinical and demographic metadata varied by source and participant and was provided uncurated.

TCRbeta CDR3 regions were amplified from genomic DNA using the immunoSEQ Assay, a bias-controlled multiplex PCR. The study's processing was this. Nucleated cell counts per sample were estimated from amplification of reference gene primers within the assay. To quantify the absolute abundance of each unique TCRbeta CDR3 rearrangement, sequence reads were collapsed and filtered. For each sample, productive Simpson clonality was calculated as the square root of Simpson's diversity index over productive rearrangements. TCRdb mirrors the immuneACCESS table, restricted to in-frame sequences. Some clones are absent from its copies; in checked studies, under half trace to an unresolved V gene, and the reason for the others is unknown. That table supplies the V and J calls and clone size; D and trimming were determined from the DNA. The sample profile shows about 66,000 clones; roughly 84% of them were found once. Of the sample, roughly 6.9% is held by the ten largest clones.

Each collaborating institution followed its own protocols to collect whole blood in K2EDTA tubes. For TCRbeta analysis, collaborator samples were shipped as frozen whole blood, as isolated PBMCs, or as DNA extracted from either sample type. The CDR3, from cysteine to phenylalanine, totals 15 residues. The retained sequence is limited to the CDR3, 45 bases, with the frame set at the first base. V loses 1 base, J loses 4 bases, and the germline ends lie 14 bases apart. CDR1 is given as SGHDT and CDR2 as YYEEEE, both from the germline V gene. A single count supports this clone. Its antigen is unknown. Nothing much larger sits one base from this clone, and base qualities are not available.

The chain uses TRBV5-6 and TRBJ1-2, with the D gene uncertain. The clonotype comes from a man aged 45-60 years with active COVID-19. The sequenced sample consisted of peripheral blood. The sequenced DNA: TGTGCCAGCAGCTTGTATAGTGCCGCAATCTATGGCTACACCTTC. It translates as CASSLYSAAIYGYTF.